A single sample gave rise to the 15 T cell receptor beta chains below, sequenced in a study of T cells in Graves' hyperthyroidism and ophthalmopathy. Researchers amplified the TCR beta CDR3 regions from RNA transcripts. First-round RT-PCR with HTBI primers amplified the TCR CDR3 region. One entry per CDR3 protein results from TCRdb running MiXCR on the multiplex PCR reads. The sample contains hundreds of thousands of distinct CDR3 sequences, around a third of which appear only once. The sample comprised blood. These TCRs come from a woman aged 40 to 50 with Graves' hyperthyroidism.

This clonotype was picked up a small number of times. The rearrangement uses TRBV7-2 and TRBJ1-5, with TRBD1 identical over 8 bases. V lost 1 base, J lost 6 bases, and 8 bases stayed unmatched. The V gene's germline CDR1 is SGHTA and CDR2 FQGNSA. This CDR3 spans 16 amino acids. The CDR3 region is CASSLGDRGRGQPQHF. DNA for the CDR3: TGTGCCAGCAGCTTAGGAGACAGGGGACGGGGTCAGCCCCAGCATTTT.

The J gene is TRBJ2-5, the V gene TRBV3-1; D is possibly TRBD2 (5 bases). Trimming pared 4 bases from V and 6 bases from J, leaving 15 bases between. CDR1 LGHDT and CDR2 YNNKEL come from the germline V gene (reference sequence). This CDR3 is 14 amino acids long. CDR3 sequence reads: CASSPIEGLQTQYF. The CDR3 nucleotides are TGTGCCAGCAGCCCCATTGAGGGTCTCCAGACCCAGTACTTC.

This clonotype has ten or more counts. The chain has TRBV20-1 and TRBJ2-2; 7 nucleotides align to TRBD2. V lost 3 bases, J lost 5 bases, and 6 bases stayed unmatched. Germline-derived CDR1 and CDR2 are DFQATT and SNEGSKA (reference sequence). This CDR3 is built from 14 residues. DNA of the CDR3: TGCAGTGCTAGTTCCTGGGAGGGAACCGGGGAGCTGTTTTTT. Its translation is CSASSWEGTGELFF.

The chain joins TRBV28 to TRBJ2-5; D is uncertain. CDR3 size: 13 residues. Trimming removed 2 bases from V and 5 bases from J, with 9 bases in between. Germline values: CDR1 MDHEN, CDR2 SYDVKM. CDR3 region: CASSLHTSETQYF. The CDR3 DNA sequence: TGTGCCAGCAGTTTACACACCTCTGAGACCCAGTACTTC.

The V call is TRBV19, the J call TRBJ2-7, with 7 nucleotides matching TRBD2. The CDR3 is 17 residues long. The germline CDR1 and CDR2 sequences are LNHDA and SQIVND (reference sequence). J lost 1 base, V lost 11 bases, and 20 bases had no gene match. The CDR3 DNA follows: TGTGCCTGGAGTGTCGCCGGAATGACTAGCTCATCCTACGAGCAGTACTTC. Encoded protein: CAWSVAGMTSSSYEQYF.

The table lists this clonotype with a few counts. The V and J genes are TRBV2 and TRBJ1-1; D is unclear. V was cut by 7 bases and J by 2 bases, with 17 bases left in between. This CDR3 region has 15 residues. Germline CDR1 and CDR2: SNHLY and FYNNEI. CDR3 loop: CASMRSAEKNTEAFF. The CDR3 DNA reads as TGTGCCAGCATGAGGTCGGCAGAGAAAAACACTGAAGCTTTCTTT.

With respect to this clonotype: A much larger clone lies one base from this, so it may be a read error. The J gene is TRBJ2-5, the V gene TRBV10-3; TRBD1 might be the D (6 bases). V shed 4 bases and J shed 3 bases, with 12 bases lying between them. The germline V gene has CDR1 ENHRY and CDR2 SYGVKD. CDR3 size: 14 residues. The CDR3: CAISVSQGKETQYF. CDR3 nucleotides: TGTGCCATCAGTGTTTCCCAGGGGAAAGAGACCCAGTACTTC.

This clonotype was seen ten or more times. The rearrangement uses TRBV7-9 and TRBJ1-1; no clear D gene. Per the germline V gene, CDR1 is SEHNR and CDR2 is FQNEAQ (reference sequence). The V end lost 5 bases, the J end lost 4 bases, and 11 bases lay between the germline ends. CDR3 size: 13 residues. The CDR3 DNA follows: TGTGCCAGCAGCGCCAATATGATCACTGAAGCTTTCTTT. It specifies CASSANMITEAFF.

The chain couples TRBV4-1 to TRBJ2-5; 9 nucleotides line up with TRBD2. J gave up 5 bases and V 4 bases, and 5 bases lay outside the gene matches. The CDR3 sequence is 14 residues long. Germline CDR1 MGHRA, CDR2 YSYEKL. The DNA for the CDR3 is TGCGCCAGCAGCCCCCGGACTAGCGATGAGACCCAGTACTTC. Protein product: CASSPRTSDETQYF.

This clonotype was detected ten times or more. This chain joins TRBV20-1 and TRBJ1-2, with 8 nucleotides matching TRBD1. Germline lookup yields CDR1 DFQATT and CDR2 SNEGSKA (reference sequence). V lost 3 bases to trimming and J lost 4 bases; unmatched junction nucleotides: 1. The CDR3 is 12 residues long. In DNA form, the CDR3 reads TGCAGTGCTAGCCAGGGGGCCTATGGCTACACCTTC. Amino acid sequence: CSASQGAYGYTF.

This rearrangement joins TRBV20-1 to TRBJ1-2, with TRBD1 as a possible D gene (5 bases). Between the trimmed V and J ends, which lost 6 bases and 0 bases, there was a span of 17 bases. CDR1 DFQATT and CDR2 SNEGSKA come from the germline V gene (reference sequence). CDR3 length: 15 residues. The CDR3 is CSAAFLADTNYGYTF. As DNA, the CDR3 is TGCAGTGCGGCCTTTCTAGCGGACACTAACTATGGCTACACCTTC.

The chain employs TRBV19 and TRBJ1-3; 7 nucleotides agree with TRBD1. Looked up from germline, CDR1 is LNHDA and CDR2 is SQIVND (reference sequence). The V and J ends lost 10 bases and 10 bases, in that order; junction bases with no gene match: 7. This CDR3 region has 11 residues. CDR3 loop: CATETGRTIYF. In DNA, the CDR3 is TGTGCCACCGAGACAGGGCGGACCATATATTTT.

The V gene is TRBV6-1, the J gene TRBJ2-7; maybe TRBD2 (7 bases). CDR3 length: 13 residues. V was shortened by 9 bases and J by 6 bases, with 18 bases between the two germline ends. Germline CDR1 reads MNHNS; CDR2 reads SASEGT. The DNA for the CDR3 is TGTGCCAGTCACACGGGGGGCTCGTCCGAGCAGTACTTC. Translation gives CASHTGGSSEQYF.

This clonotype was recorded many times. The CDR3 bases are TGTGCCAGCAGCCAGGACACTACACAAGAGACCCAGTACTTC. It yields the protein CASSQDTTQETQYF. The chain couples TRBV7-9 to TRBJ2-5, with a tentative D call TRBD1 (5 bases). The V gene's germline CDR1 is SEHNR and CDR2 FQNEAQ (reference sequence). The CDR3 length is 14 residues. V dropped 5 bases and J dropped 2 bases, with 12 bases sitting between them.

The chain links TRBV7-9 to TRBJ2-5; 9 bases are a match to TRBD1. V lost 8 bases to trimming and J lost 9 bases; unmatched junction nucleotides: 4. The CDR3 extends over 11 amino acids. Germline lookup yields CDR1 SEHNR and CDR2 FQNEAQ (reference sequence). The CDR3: CASSWTGAQYF. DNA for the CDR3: TGTGCCAGCTCTTGGACAGGGGCCCAGTACTTC. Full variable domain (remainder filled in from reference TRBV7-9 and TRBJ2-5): DTGVSQNPRHKITKRGQNVTFRCDPISEHNRLYWYRQTLGQGPEFLTYFQNEAQLEKSRLLSDRFSAERPKGSFSTLEIQRTEQGDSAMYLCASSWTGAQYFGPGTRLLVL.